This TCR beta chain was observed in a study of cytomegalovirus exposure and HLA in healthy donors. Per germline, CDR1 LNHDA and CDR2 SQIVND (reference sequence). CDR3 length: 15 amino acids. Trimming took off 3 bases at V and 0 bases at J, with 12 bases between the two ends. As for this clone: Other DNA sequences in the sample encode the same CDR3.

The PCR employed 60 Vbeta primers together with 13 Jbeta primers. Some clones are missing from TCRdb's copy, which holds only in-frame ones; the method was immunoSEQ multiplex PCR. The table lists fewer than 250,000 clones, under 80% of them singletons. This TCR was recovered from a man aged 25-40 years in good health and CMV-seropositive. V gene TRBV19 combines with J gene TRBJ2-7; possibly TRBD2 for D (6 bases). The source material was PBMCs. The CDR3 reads CASSIGAGSSYEQYF. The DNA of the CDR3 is TGTGCCAGTAGTATCGGGGCGGGGAGCTCCTACGAGCAGTACTTC.